This TCR beta chain appears in the sequencing data of a study of CD8 T cells in Susac syndrome. Study-level information: Blood was drawn from patients with Susac syndrome. At that point, they were therapy-naive, on corticosteroids, or on intravenous immunoglobulin alone.

Peripheral blood CD8+ and CD4+ T cells were profiled by TCR beta sequencing. Both CD4+ and CD8+ T cells were negatively isolated, and TEMRA cells underwent FACS enrichment. V lost 8 bases, J lost 3 bases, and 2 bases stayed unmatched. Per germline, CDR1 MRHNA and CDR2 SNTAGT. The CDR3 consists of 12 residues. RNA, at 0.5 to 1 ug, was reverse transcribed with random hexamers. By means of immunoSEQ multiplex PCR, TCR beta CDR3 spanning 54 Vbeta and 13 Jbeta underwent amplification. TCRdb called the immunoSEQ multiplex PCR reads again in MiXCR, with one record for every CDR3 protein. This repertoire shows some 140,000 distinct CDR3 sequences, 95% found once; its top ten account for 0.15% to 0.2%.

Sequencing used CD8+ T cells from PBMCs. The receptor was derived from a human donor with Susac syndrome. This chain joins TRBV6-4 and TRBJ2-7; 9 nucleotides agree with TRBD2. The CDR3 DNA reads as TGTGCCAGCCTGACTAGCGGCTACGAGCAGTACTTC. Its protein is CASLTSGYEQYF.